A single sample gave rise to the 26 T cell receptor beta chains below, sequenced in a study of STAT3 mutations in large granular lymphocyte leukemia. No cognate antigen is known for these TCRs. Broader study findings: Every T-LGLL patient had at least one immunodominant TCRbeta clonotype.

Sequencing used immunoSEQ multiplex PCR; TCRdb keeps in-frame clones, though not all of them. The sample totals 2,000 to 3,000 clones. Specimen: PBMCs. These receptors originate from a human donor with T large granular lymphocyte leukemia. The donor label of this sample is uncertain. Some clones in this sample may be carry-over from other donors' samples.

A word on this clone: This CDR3 fails to terminate in the conserved phenylalanine or tryptophan, so it likely reflects a read error. No DNA is shown, since the ends of the CDR3 on it are uncertain; the CDR3 is the one TCRdb lists. The gene calls are TRBV5-1 and TRBJ1-6; TRBD1 was called by the table and not checked on the DNA. The CDR3 contains 12 residues when both ends are counted. The V gene's germline CDR1 is SGHRS and CDR2 YFSETQ. The CDR3 protein is CASSLETVYNSP.

A word on this clone: This likely comes from a read error, as the CDR3 has no conserved phenylalanine or tryptophan at its end. The DNA is left out, because the CDR3 cannot be placed on it with certainty; the CDR3 is given as TCRdb lists it. The rearrangement links TRBV19 to TRBJ1-5; TRBD1 is the table's D call and was not checked against the DNA. The CDR3 is made up of 9 amino acids, end residues included. CDR1 is LNHDA and CDR2 is SQIVND in the germline V gene (reference sequence). CDR3 sequence: CASNVGIQP.

Turning to this clone: The conserved closing phenylalanine or tryptophan is absent in this CDR3, likely reflecting a read error. The DNA is left out, because the CDR3 cannot be placed on it with certainty; the CDR3 is given as TCRdb lists it. J is TRBJ1-1 and V is TRBV5-1; TRBD1, the table's D call, lacks a check against the DNA. The CDR3 numbers 11 amino acids, ends counted. Germline CDR1 SGHRS, CDR2 YFSETQ. CDR3 protein: CASSSMTLNTE.

As for this clone: This is likely a read error, given that the CDR3 carries no conserved phenylalanine or tryptophan at its end. The limits of the CDR3 on the DNA are not certain, so only TCRdb's listed CDR3 is given. This chain uses TRBV5-1 with TRBJ2-7; the table calls TRBD1, which could not be checked here. The germline V gene has CDR1 SGHRS and CDR2 YFSETQ. The CDR3 region is 9 residues in length, termini included. The CDR3 loop is CASSLEGIE.

Concerning this clone itself: This CDR3 fails to terminate in the conserved phenylalanine or tryptophan, so it likely reflects a read error. No DNA is shown, since the ends of the CDR3 on it are uncertain; the CDR3 is the one TCRdb lists. The chain carries TRBV2 and TRBJ2-5; the listed D gene, TRBD2, was not tested against the DNA. The germline V gene has CDR1 SNHLY and CDR2 FYNNEI. The CDR3 comprises 12 residues, both ends counted. The CDR3 reads CASSEGRTNQET.

A note on this clone: The conserved phenylalanine or tryptophan normally closing the CDR3 is absent here, so this likely arose from a read error. The limits of the CDR3 on the DNA are not certain, so only TCRdb's listed CDR3 is given. The chain links TRBV6-4 to TRBJ2-1; the D call in the table, TRBD1, was not verified against the DNA. A total of 11 residues make up the CDR3, ends included. CDR1 MRHNA and CDR2 SNTAGT come from the germline V gene. CDR3 amino acids: CASRETGAHNE.

Concerning this clone: Since the CDR3 does not end with the conserved phenylalanine or tryptophan, this likely comes from a read error. The limits of the CDR3 on the DNA are not certain, so only TCRdb's listed CDR3 is given. The chain's CDR3 is CASRGTLENTE. The V gene is TRBV5-1, the J gene TRBJ1-1; TRBD1, the table's D call, lacks a check against the DNA. Looked up from germline, CDR1 is SGHRS and CDR2 is YFSETQ. The CDR3 sequence runs 11 residues, both termini included.

For this clone: Because it lacks the conserved phenylalanine or tryptophan at the end, this CDR3 is likely a read error. Because the CDR3's place on the DNA is in doubt, the DNA is left out and the CDR3 is given as listed by TCRdb. The genes are TRBV5-1 and TRBJ2-5; the table's D call of TRBD1 was not tested on the DNA. The CDR3 sequence runs 13 residues, both termini included. CDR1 is SGHRS, CDR2 YFSETQ, per germline. The CDR3 here is CASREEAARSQET.

According to its frequency, this clone is medium-sized. This likely comes from a read error, as the CDR3 has no conserved phenylalanine or tryptophan at its end. No DNA is shown, since the ends of the CDR3 on it are uncertain; the CDR3 is the one TCRdb lists. The V call is TRBV5-1, the J call TRBJ2-7; the table's D call, TRBD1, has no DNA check behind it. The CDR3 length equals 10 residues, ends included. Germline V gives CDR1 SGHRS, CDR2 YFSETQ. This CDR3 reads CACAGTGSYE.

With respect to this clone: Because the CDR3 is missing its conserved closing phenylalanine or tryptophan, this is likely a read error. It is unclear where the CDR3 begins or ends on the DNA, so no DNA is shown, and the CDR3 is as TCRdb lists it. This rearrangement joins TRBV6-4 to TRBJ2-1; the DNA was not compared with TRBD1, the D call given in the table. The germline gives CDR1 MRHNA, CDR2 SNTAGT. A total of 10 residues make up the CDR3, ends included. The CDR3 protein is CASSEGQYNE.

With respect to this clone: Given the absence of the conserved phenylalanine or tryptophan at the CDR3 end, a read error is likely. It is unclear where the CDR3 begins or ends on the DNA, so no DNA is shown, and the CDR3 is as TCRdb lists it. The V call is TRBV7-2, the J call TRBJ1-1; TRBD1, the table's D call, was not compared with the DNA. The CDR3 is 10 amino acids in total, end residues counted. From germline, CDR1 is SGHTA and CDR2 FQGNSA. The CDR3 spells CASSFRWNTE.

As regards this clone: As the CDR3 is not closed by the conserved phenylalanine or tryptophan, this likely results from a read error. The DNA is omitted, as the CDR3 cannot be located on it reliably, and the CDR3 follows TCRdb's listing. The chain uses TRBV19 and TRBJ2-2; TRBD1 is the table's D call and was not checked against the DNA. In germline, CDR1 is LNHDA, CDR2 SQIVND (reference sequence). Including both end residues, the CDR3 is 12 amino acids long. The CDR3 sequence is CASSPPGRPTGE.

About this clone: The CDR3 carries no conserved terminal phenylalanine or tryptophan, so it likely arises from a read error. The limits of the CDR3 on the DNA are not certain, so only TCRdb's listed CDR3 is given. The rearrangement uses TRBV5-1 and TRBJ1-3; the table assigns TRBD1, which was not confirmed against the DNA. CDR1 is SGHRS and CDR2 is YFSETQ in the germline V gene. The CDR3 length is 10 residues, termini included. CDR3 protein: CASSQGSGNT.

Comments on this clone: No conserved phenylalanine or tryptophan is present at the end of the CDR3, so a read error is the likely explanation. Because the CDR3's place on the DNA is in doubt, the DNA is left out and the CDR3 is given as listed by TCRdb. The CDR3 is CASSSGADT. This chain joins TRBV11-2 and TRBJ2-3; whether TRBD1, the table's D call, matches the DNA was not checked. The CDR3 adds up to 9 amino acids, both ends counted. Germline V gene lookup returns CDR1 SGHAT and CDR2 FQNNGV.

About this clone itself: Here the CDR3 omits its conserved ending phenylalanine or tryptophan, so a read error is the likely source. Because the CDR3's place on the DNA is in doubt, the DNA is left out and the CDR3 is given as listed by TCRdb. The genes are TRBV20-1 and TRBJ1-3. The length of the CDR3 is 11 amino acids, counting both ends. Germline V gives CDR1 DFQATT, CDR2 SNEGSKA (reference sequence). CDR3 loop: CSARGGDPGNT.

As concerns this clone: The conserved phenylalanine or tryptophan normally closing the CDR3 is absent here, so this likely arose from a read error. It is unclear where the CDR3 begins or ends on the DNA, so no DNA is shown, and the CDR3 is as TCRdb lists it. The chain couples TRBV7-2 to TRBJ2-3; the DNA was not compared with TRBD1, the D call given in the table. CDR1 SGHTA and CDR2 FQGNSA come from the germline V gene. The CDR3 has 10 residues if both end residues are counted. The CDR3 region is CASSPGASLS.

Of note for this clone: The conserved final phenylalanine or tryptophan is absent from the CDR3, which likely points to a read error. It is unclear where the CDR3 begins or ends on the DNA, so no DNA is shown, and the CDR3 is as TCRdb lists it. The V gene is TRBV6-1, the J gene TRBJ1-1; TRBD1 reflects the table's D call only, with no check against the DNA. The CDR3 length is 10 residues, termini included. CDR1 and CDR2 from the germline V gene are MNHNS and SASEGT. The CDR3 loop is CASSEDLATE.

Notes on this clone: A read error is likely, as this CDR3 ends without the conserved phenylalanine or tryptophan. It is unclear where the CDR3 begins or ends on the DNA, so no DNA is shown, and the CDR3 is as TCRdb lists it. The rearrangement joins TRBV2 to TRBJ1-1; the table's D call, TRBD1, has no DNA check behind it. A total of 9 residues make up the CDR3, ends included. Germline V gene lookup returns CDR1 SNHLY and CDR2 FYNNEI. The CDR3 here is CASSEQGWE.

Of note for this clone: As the CDR3 is not closed by the conserved phenylalanine or tryptophan, this likely results from a read error. The DNA is omitted, as the CDR3 cannot be located on it reliably, and the CDR3 follows TCRdb's listing. V and J are TRBV18 and TRBJ1-4. The germline V gene encodes CDR1 KGHSH and CDR2 LQKENI. From its first to its last residue, the CDR3 has 10 amino acids. CDR3: CASSPGGSEK.

In regard to this clone: This is likely a read error, given that the CDR3 carries no conserved phenylalanine or tryptophan at its end. The DNA is omitted, as the CDR3 cannot be located on it reliably, and the CDR3 follows TCRdb's listing. This chain links TRBV19 with TRBJ1-5; TRBD1 reflects the table's D call only, with no check against the DNA. Germline V CDR1 and CDR2: LNHDA, SQIVND (reference sequence). The CDR3 is made up of 9 amino acids, end residues included. CDR3 loop: CASSFGNQP.

A remark on this clone: Since no conserved phenylalanine or tryptophan closes the CDR3, a read error is the likely cause. The DNA is left out, because the CDR3 cannot be placed on it with certainty; the CDR3 is given as TCRdb lists it. This chain joins TRBV7-9 and TRBJ2-2; the D call in the table, TRBD1, was not verified against the DNA. CDR1 and CDR2 (germline): SEHNR, FQNEAQ (reference sequence). The CDR3 has 12 amino acids, counting both end residues. The CDR3 region is CASSSLQEGTGE.

On this clone itself: The CDR3 does not close with the conserved phenylalanine or tryptophan, likely indicating a read error. The limits of the CDR3 on the DNA are not certain, so only TCRdb's listed CDR3 is given. The rearrangement uses TRBV7-8 and TRBJ2-7; TRBD1 is taken as the D call from the table, unchecked against the DNA. The CDR3 is 10 residues long, ends included. Looked up from germline, CDR1 is SGHVS and CDR2 is FQNEAQ. The CDR3 loop is CASSLGGSYE.

Details on this clone: Because the CDR3 is missing its conserved closing phenylalanine or tryptophan, this is likely a read error. Because the CDR3's place on the DNA is in doubt, the DNA is left out and the CDR3 is given as listed by TCRdb. This CDR3 is CASSPASGSLKAGE. V usage is TRBV18 and J usage is TRBJ2-2; TRBD2 is the table's D call, not checked against the DNA. The length of the CDR3 is 14 amino acids, counting both ends. Germline V lookup: CDR1 KGHSH, CDR2 LQKENI.

Remarks on this clone: This CDR3 fails to terminate in the conserved phenylalanine or tryptophan, so it likely reflects a read error. It is unclear where the CDR3 begins or ends on the DNA, so no DNA is shown, and the CDR3 is as TCRdb lists it. The V and J genes are TRBV2 and TRBJ2-6; the D call TRBD1 from the table was never checked on the DNA. With termini counted, the CDR3 has 11 amino acids. Looked up from germline, CDR1 is SNHLY and CDR2 is FYNNEI. Here the CDR3 reads CASSDMYGANV.

About this clone: Because the CDR3 is missing its conserved closing phenylalanine or tryptophan, this is likely a read error. The DNA is left out, because the CDR3 cannot be placed on it with certainty; the CDR3 is given as TCRdb lists it. The chain links TRBV19 to TRBJ1-6; the tabulated D call, TRBD1, remains unverified against the DNA. Germline CDR1 and CDR2: LNHDA and SQIVND (reference sequence). 14 amino acids form the CDR3, both terminal residues included. CDR3 region: CATHDRVGSSYNSP.

On this clone itself: A read error is likely, as this CDR3 ends without the conserved phenylalanine or tryptophan. No DNA is shown, since the ends of the CDR3 on it are uncertain; the CDR3 is the one TCRdb lists. This sequence joins TRBV11-3 and TRBJ2-2; TRBD1 was called by the table and not checked on the DNA. The CDR3 adds up to 11 amino acids, both ends counted. Per germline, CDR1 SGHNT and CDR2 YENEEA. The CDR3 loop is CASSLDQLSGE.